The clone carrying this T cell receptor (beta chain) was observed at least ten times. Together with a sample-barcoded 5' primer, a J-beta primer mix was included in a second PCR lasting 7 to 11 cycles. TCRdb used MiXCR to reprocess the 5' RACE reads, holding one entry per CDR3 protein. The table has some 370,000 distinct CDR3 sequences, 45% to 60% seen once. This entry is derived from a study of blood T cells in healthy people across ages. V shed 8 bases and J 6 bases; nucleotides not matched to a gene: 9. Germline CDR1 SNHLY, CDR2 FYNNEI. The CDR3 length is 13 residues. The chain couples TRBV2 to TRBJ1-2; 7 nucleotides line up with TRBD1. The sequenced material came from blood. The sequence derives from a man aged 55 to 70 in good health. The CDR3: CASSETGKDGYTF. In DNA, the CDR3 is TGTGCCAGCTCGGAGACAGGGAAGGATGGCTACACCTTC.